Following are 16 T cell receptor beta chains from one sample sequenced in a study of tumor and adjacent non-tumor tissue in lung cancer. No cell sorting was done before RNA was extracted from the tissue. A modified ARM-PCR protocol with three rounds of nested PCR amplified TCRbeta. Using its own MiXCR run on the multiplex PCR reads, TCRdb lists one record per CDR3 protein. The table includes tens of thousands of distinct CDR3 sequences, under 80% detected once. Source material: lung tumor tissue. Receptors were obtained from a woman between 50 and 59 years old with non-small cell lung cancer.

Notes on this clonotype: One end of the junction is discordant with germline, which a read error may explain. The V gene is TRBV12-3 or TRBV12-4, the J gene TRBJ2-5; D possibly matches TRBD1 or TRBD2 (5 bases each). This CDR3 has 14 amino acids. CDR3 residues: CASRRGTEQETQYF. CDR3 nucleotide sequence: TGTGCCAGCAGACGAGGGACGGAACAAGAGACTCAGTACTTC.

About this clonotype itself: This is likely a read error, given that the CDR3 carries no conserved phenylalanine or tryptophan at its end. The chain employs TRBV5-1 and TRBJ2-2; unclear D gene. Trimming removed 0 bases from V and 7 bases from J, with 13 bases in between. This CDR3 is 15 amino acids long. Germline V gives CDR1 SGHRS, CDR2 YFSETQ. For the CDR3, the DNA is TGCGCCAGCAGCTTGGGGATCGGCTCCATCGGGGAGCTGTTTTCT. It is translated as CASSLGIGSIGELFS.

Worth noting for this clonotype: The CDR3 end shows no conserved phenylalanine or tryptophan, and so a read error is likely. The V call is TRBV5-1, the J call TRBJ2-5, with a weak D call TRBD2 (6 bases). CDR1 is SGHRS, CDR2 YFSETQ, per germline. This CDR3 spans 13 amino acids. Trimming shortened V by 10 bases and J by 4 bases, and 17 bases separated the two germline ends. The CDR3 DNA reads TGCGCCTGCGGAATCAGGAGGGGAGAGACCCAGTACCTC. As protein: CACGIRRGETQYL.

Concerning this clonotype: A much more abundant neighbour one base away suggests this may be a read error. The chain joins TRBV24-1 to TRBJ2-3; 11 positions agree with TRBD2. V dropped 9 bases and J dropped 2; count of bases not matched to a gene: 9. Germline V CDR1 and CDR2: KGHDR, SFDVKD. The CDR3 totals 16 residues. For the CDR3, the DNA is TGTGCCACCGGTGCGGCACTAGCGGGAGCCACAGATACGCAGTATTTT. It yields the protein CATGAALAGATDTQYF.

This clonotype appeared a single time. One junction end disagrees with the germline gene, perhaps due to a read error. The CDR3 here is CSSSQKGNSEQFF. The CDR3 coding sequence is TGCTCCAGCAGCCAGAAGGGGAACTCCGAGCAGTTCTTC. The gene calls are TRBV4-1 and TRBJ2-1, with D perhaps TRBD1 (5 bases). Germline V gene sequence: CDR1 MGHRA, CDR2 YSYEKL. This CDR3 is built from 13 residues.

Note on this clonotype: At one of its ends the junction is not consistent with the germline gene, which may arise from a read error. The gene calls are TRBV11-2 and TRBJ1-5; D is ambiguous. Germline values: CDR1 SGHAT, CDR2 FQNNGV. The CDR3 is 15 amino acids. The CDR3 DNA is TGTGCCAGCAACTTAGACGGATTGAGCAATCAGCCCCAGCATTTT. Translated: CASNLDGLSNQPQHF.

For this clonotype: Its ends do not fully match the called genes, so a read error is possible. The genes are TRBV15 and TRBJ1-1; D gene unclear. CDR1 is LNHNV and CDR2 is YYDKDF in the germline V gene (reference sequence). The CDR3 consists of 14 residues. CDR3 bases: TGTGCCACCACCTTACAGACATCGAACATTGAAGCTTTCTTT. It specifies CATTLQTSNIEAFF.

The J gene is TRBJ2-7, the V gene TRBV7-8, with a possible D match to TRBD1 (6 bases). This CDR3 comprises 17 residues. Per germline, CDR1 SGHVS and CDR2 FQNEAQ. The V and J ends lost 3 bases and 0 bases respectively, with 18 bases between them. This chain's CDR3 is CASSFSTGQADSYEQYF. CDR3 sequence (DNA): TGTGCCAGCAGCTTCTCAACGGGACAAGCCGACTCCTACGAGCAGTACTTC.

The chain combines TRBV11-1 with TRBJ2-3, with unresolved D. V was cut by 5 bases and J by 2 bases, with 11 bases left in between. Germline CDR1 reads SGHAT; CDR2 reads FQDESV (reference sequence). The CDR3 spans 14 residues. This CDR3 is CASSVRLYTDTQYF. CDR3 bases: TGTGCCAGCAGCGTGCGACTCTACACAGATACGCAGTATTTT. Using reference TRBV11-1 and TRBJ2-3 for the parts outside the CDR3, the full variable domain is EAEVAQSPRYKITEKSQAVAFWCDPISGHATLYWYRQILGQGPELLVQFQDESVVDDSQLPKDRFSAERLKGVDSTLKIQPAELGDSAMYLCASSVRLYTDTQYFGPGTRLTVL.

To note about this clonotype: The CDR3 does not end in the conserved phenylalanine or tryptophan, so this is likely a read error. The chain recombines TRBV11-2 with TRBJ1-5; no definite D call. The CDR3 extends over 13 amino acids. Germline CDR1 and CDR2: SGHAT and FQNNGV. The CDR3 loop reads CTNSFGSNQPQHY. CDR3 nucleotide sequence: TGTACCAACAGCTTCGGGAGCAATCAGCCCCAGCATTAT.

A note on this clonotype: Germline and junction disagree at one end, which may indicate a read error. The V gene is TRBV4-1, the J gene TRBJ2-1, with D perhaps assigned TRBD1 or TRBD2 (6 bases each). Germline loops: CDR1 MGHRA, CDR2 YSYEKL. This CDR3 contains 13 residues. Here the CDR3 reads CASSQEGDSVQFF. The DNA of the CDR3 is TGTGCCAGCAGCCAGGAGGGGGACTCTGTGCAGTTCTTC.

Turning to this clonotype: It may be a read error: a sequence one base away is much more abundant. V gene TRBV11-2 combines with J gene TRBJ2-2; D gene uncertain. The CDR3 is 13 amino acids. CDR1 SGHAT and CDR2 FQNNGV come from the germline V gene. V lost 5 bases and J lost 5, with 9 bases in between. For the CDR3, the DNA is TGTGCCAGCAGCCTTACGGATACCGGGGAGCTGTTTTTT. This gives the protein CASSLTDTGELFF.

Details on this clonotype: One junction end does not reproduce the germline sequence, and a read error may be involved. This chain joins TRBV4-2 and TRBJ1-5, with D unclear. Per germline, CDR1 LGHNA and CDR2 YNFKEQ. The CDR3 has 15 amino acids. CDR3 amino acids: CASSHDLTSNQAQHF. In nucleotides, the CDR3 is TGTGCCAGCAGCCATGACCTTACTAGCAATCAGGCCCAGCATTTT.

Only one count was recorded for this clonotype. A much more abundant neighbour one base away suggests this may be a read error. The chain combines TRBV20-1 with TRBJ1-5; D perhaps matches TRBD1 (5 bases). Germline loops: CDR1 DFQATT, CDR2 SNEGSKA (reference sequence). The CDR3 spans 14 residues. With 7 bases removed from V and 2 bases from J, the gap between germline ends came to 15 bases. This chain's CDR3 is CSGGTPRCNQPQHF. In DNA form, the CDR3 reads TGCAGTGGAGGGACGCCCCGTTGCAATCAGCCCCAGCATTTT.

With respect to this clonotype: In this CDR3 the conserved last residue, phenylalanine or tryptophan, is missing, so a read error is likely. This chain connects TRBV6-1 to TRBJ2-1, with no clear D. This CDR3 is 11 amino acids long. Germline CDR1 reads MNHNS; CDR2 reads SASEGT. V was pared by 3 bases and J by 13 bases, with 10 bases between. The CDR3 nucleotides are TGTGCCAGCAGTGAGTGGGGTGACCAGTTCCTC. It encodes CASSEWGDQFL.

Comments on this clonotype: The junction and the germline gene differ at one end; a read error may be behind it. The chain carries TRBV11-1 and TRBJ2-7; the match to TRBD1 covers 7 bases. The CDR3 loop spans 15 amino acids. Germline V gene lookup returns CDR1 SGHAT and CDR2 FQDESV (reference sequence). The CDR3 DNA sequence: TGTGTCAGCAGCCTGACAGGGCCGGCCTCCTACGAGCAGTACTTC. Translation gives CVSSLTGPASYEQYF.